This TCR beta chain was sequenced in a study of cytomegalovirus exposure and HLA in healthy donors. Findings and caveats of the study: A later look showed TCR association rates differing by HLA locus, highest for DRB1 and lowest for HLA-C.

As to this clone: Its specificity is unknown.

This PCR relied on a set of 60 Vbeta primers and 13 Jbeta primers. How the authors handled the data: Among the unique TCR beta chains that a later analysis counted, 80 million to 100 million in all, approximately 12 million were shared. The protocol was immunoSEQ multiplex PCR, while the TCRdb copy is restricted to in-frame clones and leaves out a portion. That table gives V, J and clone size, and the DNA gave D and trimming. The sample lists roughly 150,000 clones; approximately 73% were seen once. Looked up from germline, CDR1 is SGHRS and CDR2 is YFSETQ. There are 16 residues in the CDR3. Deletions cut 1 base from V and 6 bases from J, with 17 bases between.

Source material: PBMCs. The TCR originated in a young woman in good health and CMV-seropositive. The chain links TRBV5-1 to TRBJ2-4; D not certain. This chain's CDR3 is CASSLFHGSPVNIQYF. In DNA form, the CDR3 reads TGCGCCAGCAGCTTGTTTCATGGTTCTCCGGTAAACATTCAGTACTTC.